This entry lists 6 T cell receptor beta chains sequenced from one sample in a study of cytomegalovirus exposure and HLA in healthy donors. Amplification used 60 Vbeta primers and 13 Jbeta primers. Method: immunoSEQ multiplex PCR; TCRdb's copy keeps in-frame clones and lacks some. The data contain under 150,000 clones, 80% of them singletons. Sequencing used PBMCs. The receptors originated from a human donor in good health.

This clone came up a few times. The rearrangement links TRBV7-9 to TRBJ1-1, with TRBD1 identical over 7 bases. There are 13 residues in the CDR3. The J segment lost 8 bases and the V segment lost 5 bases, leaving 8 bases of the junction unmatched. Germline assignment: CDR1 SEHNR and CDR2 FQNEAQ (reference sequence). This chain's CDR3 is CASSLQQGPEAFF. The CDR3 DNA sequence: TGTGCCAGCAGCCTCCAACAGGGGCCCGAAGCTTTCTTT.

The CDR3 DNA follows: TGTGCCAGCAGCAGCGCCGGGACTAAGGGTTATGGCTACACCTTC. This codes for CASSSAGTKGYGYTF. The V call is TRBV7-2, the J call TRBJ1-2; D perhaps matches TRBD1 (5 bases). This CDR3 is built from 15 residues. V was trimmed by 5 bases and J by 5 bases, leaving 18 bases between them. Looked up from germline, CDR1 is SGHTA and CDR2 is FQGNSA.

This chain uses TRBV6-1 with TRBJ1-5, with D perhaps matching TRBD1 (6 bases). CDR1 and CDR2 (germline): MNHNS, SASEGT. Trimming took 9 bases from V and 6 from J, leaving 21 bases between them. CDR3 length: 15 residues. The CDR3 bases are TGTGCCAGTGCCTGGCAGGGGAAACACGGTCAGCCCCAGCATTTT. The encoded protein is CASAWQGKHGQPQHF.

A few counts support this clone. The CDR3 here is CASSVRADQPQHF. The CDR3 DNA is TGTGCCAGCTCGGTCCGCGCCGATCAGCCCCAGCATTTT. This rearrangement joins TRBV6-1 to TRBJ1-5; D is undetermined. The germline V and J ends were trimmed by 8 bases and 5 bases, with 13 bases remaining between them. Germline loops: CDR1 MNHNS, CDR2 SASEGT. The CDR3 is made up of 13 amino acids.

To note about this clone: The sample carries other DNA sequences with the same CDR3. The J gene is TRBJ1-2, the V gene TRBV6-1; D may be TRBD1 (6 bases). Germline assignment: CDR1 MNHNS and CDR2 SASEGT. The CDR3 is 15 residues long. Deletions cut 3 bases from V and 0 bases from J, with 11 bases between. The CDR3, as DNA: TGTGCCAGCAGTGATTTGACAGGCCCTAACTATGGCTACACCTTC. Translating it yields CASSDLTGPNYGYTF.

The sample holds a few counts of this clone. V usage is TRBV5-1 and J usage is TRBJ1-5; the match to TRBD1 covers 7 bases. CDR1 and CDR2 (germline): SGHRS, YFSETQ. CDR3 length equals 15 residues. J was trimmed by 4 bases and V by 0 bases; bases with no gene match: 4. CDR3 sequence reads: CASSLGQGLNQPQHF. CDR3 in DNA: TGCGCCAGCAGCTTGGGACAGGGCCTTAATCAGCCCCAGCATTTT. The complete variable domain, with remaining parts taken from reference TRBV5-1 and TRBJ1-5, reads KAGVTQTPRYLIKTRGQQVTLSCSPISGHRSVSWYQQTPGQGLQFLFEYFSETQRNKGNFPGRFSGRQFSNSRSEMNVSTLELGDSALYLCASSLGQGLNQPQHFGDGTRLSIL.